The subject of this entry is one TCR beta chain. Its antigen is unknown. Some clones are missing from TCRdb's copy, which holds only in-frame ones; the method was immunoSEQ multiplex PCR. The sample has 150,000 to 200,000 clones; roughly nine tenths are singletons. Germline V CDR1 and CDR2: KGHSH, LQKENI. The CDR3 length is 15 residues. Trimming took 3 bases from V and 3 from J; bases not matched to a gene: 8. This sample is drawn from a study of lymphopenia after photon versus proton radiotherapy. Study outcomes and limitations: Under photons, naive T cells and diversity fell while effector/memory populations rose. Survival link was tested only in deceased patients; proton benefit remains a possibility. Post-nadir diversity loss with photons came from oligoclonal expansion, particularly CD8+ Temra cells.

This sample comprised peripheral blood, obtained from a patient treated with photon-based radiotherapy. The chain employs TRBV18 and TRBJ2-7, with 7 bases fitting TRBD1. This receptor was identified in a man in his forties or fifties with gastric cancer. CDR3 bases: TGTGCCAGCTCACCGATAGGGGGCTTGGGCTACGAGCAGTACTTC. It translates to CASSPIGGLGYEQYF.